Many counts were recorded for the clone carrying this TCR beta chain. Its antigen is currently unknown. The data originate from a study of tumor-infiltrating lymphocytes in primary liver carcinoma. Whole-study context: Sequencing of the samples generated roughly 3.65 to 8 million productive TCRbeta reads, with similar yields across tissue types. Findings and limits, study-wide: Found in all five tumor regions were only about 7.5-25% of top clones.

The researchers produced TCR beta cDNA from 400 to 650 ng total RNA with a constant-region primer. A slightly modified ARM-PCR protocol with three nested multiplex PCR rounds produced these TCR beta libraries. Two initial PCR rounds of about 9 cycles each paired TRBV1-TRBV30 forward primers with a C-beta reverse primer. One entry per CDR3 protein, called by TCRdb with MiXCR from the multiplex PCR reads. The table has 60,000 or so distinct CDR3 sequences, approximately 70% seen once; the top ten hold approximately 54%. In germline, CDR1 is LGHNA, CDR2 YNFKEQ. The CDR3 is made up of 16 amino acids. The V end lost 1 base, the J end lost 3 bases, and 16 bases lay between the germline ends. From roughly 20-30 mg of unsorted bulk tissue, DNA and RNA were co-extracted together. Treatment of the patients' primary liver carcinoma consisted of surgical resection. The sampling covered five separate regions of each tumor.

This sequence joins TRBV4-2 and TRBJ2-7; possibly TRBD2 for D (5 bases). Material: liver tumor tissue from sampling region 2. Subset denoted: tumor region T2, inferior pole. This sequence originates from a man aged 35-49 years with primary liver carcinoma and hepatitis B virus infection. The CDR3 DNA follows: TGTGCCAGCAGCCAAGGAACGGACTCAAAAGGCTACGAGCAGTACTTC. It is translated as CASSQGTDSKGYEQYF.